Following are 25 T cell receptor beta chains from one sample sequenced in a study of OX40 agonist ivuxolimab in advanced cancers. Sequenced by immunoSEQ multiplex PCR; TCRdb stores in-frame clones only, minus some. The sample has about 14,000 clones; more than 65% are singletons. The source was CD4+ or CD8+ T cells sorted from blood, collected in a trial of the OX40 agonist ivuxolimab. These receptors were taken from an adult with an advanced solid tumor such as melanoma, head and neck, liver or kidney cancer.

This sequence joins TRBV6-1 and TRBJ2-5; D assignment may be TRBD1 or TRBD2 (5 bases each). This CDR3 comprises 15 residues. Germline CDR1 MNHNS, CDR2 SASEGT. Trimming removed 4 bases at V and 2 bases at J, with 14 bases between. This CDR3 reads CASSAGPLTQETQYF. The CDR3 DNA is TGTGCCAGCAGTGCGGGACCTTTGACGCAAGAGACCCAGTACTTC.

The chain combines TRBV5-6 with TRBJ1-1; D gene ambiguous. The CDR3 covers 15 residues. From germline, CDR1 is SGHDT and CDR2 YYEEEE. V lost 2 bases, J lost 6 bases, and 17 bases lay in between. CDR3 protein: CASSFAGRQLSEAFF. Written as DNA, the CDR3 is TGTGCCAGCAGCTTCGCGGGCCGCCAACTATCTGAAGCTTTCTTT.

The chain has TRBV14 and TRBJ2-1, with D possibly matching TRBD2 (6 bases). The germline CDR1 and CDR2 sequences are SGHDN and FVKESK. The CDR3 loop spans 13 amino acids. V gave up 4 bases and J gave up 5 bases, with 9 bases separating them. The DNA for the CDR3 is TGTGCCAGCAGCCGGGACTCGGACAATGAGCAGTTCTTC. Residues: CASSRDSDNEQFF.

The CDR3: CASSYLGLAAYEQYF. CDR3 DNA sequence: TGTGCCAGCAGTTACTTGGGACTAGCGGCCTACGAGCAGTACTTC. The chain has TRBV6-5 and TRBJ2-7; TRBD2 matches at 11 bases. Trimming removed 1 base from V and 2 bases from J; junction bases left unmatched: 1. The V gene's germline CDR1 is MNHEY and CDR2 SVGAGI. The CDR3 runs to 15 residues.

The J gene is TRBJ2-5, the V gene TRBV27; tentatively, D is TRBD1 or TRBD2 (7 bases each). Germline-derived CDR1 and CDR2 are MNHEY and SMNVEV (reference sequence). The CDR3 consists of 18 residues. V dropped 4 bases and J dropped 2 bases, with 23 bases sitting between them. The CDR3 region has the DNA TGTGCCAGCAGTTCCGGACAGGTCAGGTGGGGGGGTCAAGAGACCCAGTACTTC. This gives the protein CASSSGQVRWGGQETQYF.

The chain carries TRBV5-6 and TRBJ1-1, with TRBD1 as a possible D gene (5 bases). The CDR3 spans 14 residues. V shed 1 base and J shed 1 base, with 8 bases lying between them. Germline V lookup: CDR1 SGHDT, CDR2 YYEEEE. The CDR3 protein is CASSLWGENTEAFF. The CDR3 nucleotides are TGTGCCAGCAGCTTGTGGGGGGAGAACACTGAAGCTTTCTTT. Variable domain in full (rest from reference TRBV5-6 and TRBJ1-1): DAGVTQSPTHLIKTRGQQVTLRCSPKSGHDTVSWYQQALGQGPQFIFQYYEEEERQRGNFPDRFSGHQFPNYSSELNVNALLLGDSALYLCASSLWGENTEAFFGQGTRLTVV.

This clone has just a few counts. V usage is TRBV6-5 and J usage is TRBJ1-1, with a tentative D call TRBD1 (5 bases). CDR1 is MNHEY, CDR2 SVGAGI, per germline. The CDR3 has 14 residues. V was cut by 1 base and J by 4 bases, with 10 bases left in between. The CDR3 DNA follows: TGTGCCAGCAGTTACTTCGGGGGAGGCACTGAAGCTTTCTTT. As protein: CASSYFGGGTEAFF.

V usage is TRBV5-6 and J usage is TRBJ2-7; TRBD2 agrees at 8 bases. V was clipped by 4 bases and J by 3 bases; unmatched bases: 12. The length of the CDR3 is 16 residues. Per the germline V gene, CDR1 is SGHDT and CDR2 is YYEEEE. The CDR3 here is CASSAPSLAGSYEQYF. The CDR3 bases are TGTGCCAGCAGCGCACCATCTCTAGCGGGTAGCTACGAGCAGTACTTC.

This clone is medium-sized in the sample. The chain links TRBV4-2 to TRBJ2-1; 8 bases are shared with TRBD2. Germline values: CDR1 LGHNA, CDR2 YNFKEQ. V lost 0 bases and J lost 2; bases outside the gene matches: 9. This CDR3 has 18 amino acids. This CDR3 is CASSQERETSGAYNEQFF. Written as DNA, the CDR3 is TGTGCCAGCAGCCAAGAGCGTGAAACTAGCGGAGCCTACAATGAGCAGTTCTTC.

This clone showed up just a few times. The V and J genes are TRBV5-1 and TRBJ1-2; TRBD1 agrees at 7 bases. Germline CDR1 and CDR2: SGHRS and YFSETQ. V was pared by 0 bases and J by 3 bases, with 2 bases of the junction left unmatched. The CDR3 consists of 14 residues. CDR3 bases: TGCGCCAGCAGCTTGGGGACAGGATACTATGGCTACACCTTC. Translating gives CASSLGTGYYGYTF.

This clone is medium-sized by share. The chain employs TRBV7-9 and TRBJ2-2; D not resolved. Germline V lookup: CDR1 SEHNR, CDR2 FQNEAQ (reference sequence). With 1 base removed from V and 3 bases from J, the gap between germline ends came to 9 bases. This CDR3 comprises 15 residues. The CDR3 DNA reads TGTGCCAGCAGCTTAGTGTCAGGATACACCGGGGAGCTGTTTTTT. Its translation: CASSLVSGYTGELFF.

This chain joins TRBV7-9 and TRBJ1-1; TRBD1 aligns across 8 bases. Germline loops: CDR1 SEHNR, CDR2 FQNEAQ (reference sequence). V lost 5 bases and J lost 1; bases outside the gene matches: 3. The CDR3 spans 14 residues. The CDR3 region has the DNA TGTGCCAGCAGCGCAGGGGGCGCGAACACTGAAGCTTTCTTT. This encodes CASSAGGANTEAFF. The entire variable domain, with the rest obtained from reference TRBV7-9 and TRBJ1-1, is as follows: DTGVSQNPRHKITKRGQNVTFRCDPISEHNRLYWYRQTLGQGPEFLTYFQNEAQLEKSRLLSDRFSAERPKGSFSTLEIQRTEQGDSAMYLCASSAGGANTEAFFGQGTRLTVV.

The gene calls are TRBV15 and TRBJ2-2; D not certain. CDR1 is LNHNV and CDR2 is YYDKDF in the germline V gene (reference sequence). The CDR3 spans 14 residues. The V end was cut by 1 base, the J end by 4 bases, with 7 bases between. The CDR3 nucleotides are TGTGCCACCAGCAGAGTTCGAAGCACCGGGGAGCTGTTTTTT. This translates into CATSRVRSTGELFF.

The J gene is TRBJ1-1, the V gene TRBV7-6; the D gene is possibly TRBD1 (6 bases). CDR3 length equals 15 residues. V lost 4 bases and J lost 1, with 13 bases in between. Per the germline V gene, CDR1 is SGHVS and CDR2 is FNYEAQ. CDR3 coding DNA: TGTGCCAGCAGCTCCAAACAGGGCTCGAACACTGAAGCTTTCTTT. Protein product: CASSSKQGSNTEAFF.

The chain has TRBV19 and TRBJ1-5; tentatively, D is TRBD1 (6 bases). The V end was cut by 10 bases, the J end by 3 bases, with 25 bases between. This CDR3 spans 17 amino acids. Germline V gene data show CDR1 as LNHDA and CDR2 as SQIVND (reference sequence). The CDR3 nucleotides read TGTGCCACTACGGAGGGGGGCAGGGCAGCTTCCAATCAGCCCCAGCATTTT. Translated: CATTEGGRAASNQPQHF.

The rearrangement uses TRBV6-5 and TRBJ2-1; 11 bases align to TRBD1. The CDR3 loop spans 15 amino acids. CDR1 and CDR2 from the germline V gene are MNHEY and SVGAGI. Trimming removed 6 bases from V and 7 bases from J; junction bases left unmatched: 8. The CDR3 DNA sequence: TGTGCCAGCAGCCCCCGGGACAGGGGGGGGAATGAGCAGTTCTTC. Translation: CASSPRDRGGNEQFF.

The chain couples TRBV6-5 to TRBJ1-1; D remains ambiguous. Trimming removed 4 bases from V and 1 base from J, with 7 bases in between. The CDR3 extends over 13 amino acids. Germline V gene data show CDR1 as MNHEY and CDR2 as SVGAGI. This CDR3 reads CASSSGRNTEAFF. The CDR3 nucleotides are TGTGCCAGCAGTTCTGGGAGGAACACTGAAGCTTTCTTT.

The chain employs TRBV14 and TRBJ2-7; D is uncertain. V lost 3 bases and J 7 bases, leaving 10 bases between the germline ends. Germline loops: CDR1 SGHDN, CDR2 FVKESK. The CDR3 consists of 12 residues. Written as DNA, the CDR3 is TGTGCCAGCAGCCACGCTATTTCGGAGCAGTACTTC. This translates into CASSHAISEQYF.

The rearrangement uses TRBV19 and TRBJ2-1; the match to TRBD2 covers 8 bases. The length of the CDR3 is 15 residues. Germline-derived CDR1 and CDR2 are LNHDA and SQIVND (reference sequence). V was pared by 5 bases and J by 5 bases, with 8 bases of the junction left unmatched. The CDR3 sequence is CASSSTAGAHNEQFF. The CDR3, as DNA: TGTGCCAGTAGTTCAACAGCGGGAGCACACAATGAGCAGTTCTTC.

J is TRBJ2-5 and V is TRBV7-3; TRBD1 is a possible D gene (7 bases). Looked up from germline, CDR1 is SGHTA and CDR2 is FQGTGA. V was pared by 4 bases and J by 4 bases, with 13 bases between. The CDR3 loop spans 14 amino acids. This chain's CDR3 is CASSSAGGPETQYF. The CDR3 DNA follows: TGTGCCAGCAGCTCGGCAGGGGGGCCAGAGACCCAGTACTTC.

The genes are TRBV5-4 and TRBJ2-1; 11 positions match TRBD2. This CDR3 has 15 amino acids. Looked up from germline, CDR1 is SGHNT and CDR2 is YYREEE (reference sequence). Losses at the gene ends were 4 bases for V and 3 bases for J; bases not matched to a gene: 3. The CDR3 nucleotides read TGTGCCAGCAGCCCACTAGCGGGAGACTACAATGAGCAGTTCTTC. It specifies CASSPLAGDYNEQFF.

CDR3 nucleotide sequence: TGTGCCAGCAGCCCACCCGCGGGCTACGAGCAGTACTTC. Its protein is CASSPPAGYEQYF. J is TRBJ2-7 and V is TRBV9, with a tentative D call TRBD2 (5 bases). Trimming stripped 4 bases from V and 3 bases from J, with 11 bases between. The V gene's germline CDR1 is SGDLS and CDR2 YYNGEE. CDR3 length: 13 residues. The variable domain in full, completed from reference TRBV9 and TRBJ2-7, reads DSGVTQTPKHLITATGQRVTLRCSPRSGDLSVYWYQQSLDQGLQFLIQYYNGEERAKGNILERFSAQQFPDLHSELNLSSLELGDSALYFCASSPPAGYEQYFGPGTRLTVT.

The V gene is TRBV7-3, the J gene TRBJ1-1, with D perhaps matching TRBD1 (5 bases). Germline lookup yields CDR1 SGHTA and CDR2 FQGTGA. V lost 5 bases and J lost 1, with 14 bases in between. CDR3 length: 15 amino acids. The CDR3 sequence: CASSEGGVQNTEAFF. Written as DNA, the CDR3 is TGTGCCAGCAGCGAAGGAGGGGTCCAGAACACTGAAGCTTTCTTT.

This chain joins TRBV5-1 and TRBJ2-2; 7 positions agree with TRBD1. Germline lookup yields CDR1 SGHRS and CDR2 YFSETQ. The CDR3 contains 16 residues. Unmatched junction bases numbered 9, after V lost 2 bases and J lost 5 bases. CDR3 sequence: CASSFSGTDETGELFF. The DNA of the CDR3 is TGCGCCAGCAGCTTTTCCGGGACAGACGAGACCGGGGAGCTGTTTTTT.

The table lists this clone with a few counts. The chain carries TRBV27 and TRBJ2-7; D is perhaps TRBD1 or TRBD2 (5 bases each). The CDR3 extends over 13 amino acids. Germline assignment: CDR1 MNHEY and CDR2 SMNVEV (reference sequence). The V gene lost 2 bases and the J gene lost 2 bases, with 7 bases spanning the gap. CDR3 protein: CASSLGGPYEQYF. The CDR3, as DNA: TGTGCCAGCAGTTTAGGGGGACCCTACGAGCAGTACTTC.